This T cell receptor beta chain was profiled in a study of vaccination effects on CD4 cells after COVID-19. Whole-study context: Using viral peptide pools, the ViraFEST assay grew out antigen-specific CD4+ T cells prior to sequencing.

On day 10 of culture, CD4+ T cells were separated out. Regarding this clone: The antigen remains unidentified.

The table came from immunoSEQ multiplex PCR; TCRdb's copy has only in-frame clones and leaves some out. The table has about 35,000 clones, approximately 67% seen once; the top ten hold just over 4%. This CDR3 spans 14 amino acids. From germline, CDR1 is SEHNR and CDR2 FQNEAQ (reference sequence). The V gene lost 5 bases and the J gene lost 1 base, with 11 bases spanning the gap. The rearrangement joins TRBV7-9 to TRBJ1-1; D is unclear. Sample: CD4+ T cells from PBMCs cultured without peptide, taken before COVID-19 vaccination. The sequence derives from a human donor who received a COVID-19 vaccine. The CDR3, as DNA: TGTGCCAGCAGCCAAGACGACGGGAACACTGAAGCTTTCTTT. Amino acids: CASSQDDGNTEAFF. Combining the CDR3 with reference TRBV7-9 and TRBJ1-1 gives the whole variable domain DTGVSQNPRHKITKRGQNVTFRCDPISEHNRLYWYRQTLGQGPEFLTYFQNEAQLEKSRLLSDRFSAERPKGSFSTLEIQRTEQGDSAMYLCASSQDDGNTEAFFGQGTRLTVV.